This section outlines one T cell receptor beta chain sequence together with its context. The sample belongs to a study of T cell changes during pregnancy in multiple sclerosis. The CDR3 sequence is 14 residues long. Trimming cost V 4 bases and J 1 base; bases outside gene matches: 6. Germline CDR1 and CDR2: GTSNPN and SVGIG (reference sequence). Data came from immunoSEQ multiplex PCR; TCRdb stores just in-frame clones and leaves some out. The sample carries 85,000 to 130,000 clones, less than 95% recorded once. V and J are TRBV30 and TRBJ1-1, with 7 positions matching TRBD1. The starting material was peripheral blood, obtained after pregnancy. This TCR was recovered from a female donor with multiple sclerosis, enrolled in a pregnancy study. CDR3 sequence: CAWTLGQENTEAFF. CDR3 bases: TGTGCCTGGACTCTTGGACAGGAGAACACTGAAGCTTTCTTT. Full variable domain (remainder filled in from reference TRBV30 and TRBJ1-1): SQTIHQWPATLVQPVGSPLSLECTVEGTSNPNLYWYRQAAGRGLQLLFYSVGIGQISSEVPQNLSASRPQDRQFILSSKKLLLSDSGFYLCAWTLGQENTEAFFGQGTRLTVV.